The T cell receptor (beta chain) described here comes from a study of blood T cells in healthy people across ages. Combining a sample-barcoded 5' primer with a J-beta primer mix, a second PCR ran for roughly 7 to 12 cycles. Using its own MiXCR run on the 5' RACE reads, TCRdb lists one record per CDR3 protein. The sample shows under 2,000,000 distinct CDR3 sequences, 49% of them seen only once. Trimming took 3 bases from V and 4 from J; bases not matched to a gene: 9. The CDR3 extends over 15 amino acids. Germline CDR1 is SGHRS and CDR2 is YFSETQ. Sequenced: blood. The chain employs TRBV5-1 and TRBJ1-1; 7 bases match TRBD1. This TCR derives from a woman between 40 and 50 years old in good health. The CDR3 nucleotides are TGCGCCAGCAGCTCCGACAGGGTAAGGCGCACTGAAGCTTTCTTT. It translates to CASSSDRVRRTEAFF.